This T cell receptor (beta chain) comes out of a study of blood T cell repertoires in COVID-19. Study-level background: PBMCs, B-cell-depleted T cells, or T cells provided the cDNA or gDNA that made up the material.

Individuals drawn from 24 US areas were about 18 to 95 years old. This CDR3 is built from 17 residues. Trimming left V 3 bases short and J 10 bases short, with 23 bases between. Germline lookup yields CDR1 SGDLS and CDR2 YYNGEE. Repertoires were generated with immunoSEQ multiplex PCR, while TCRdb's copy carries only in-frame clones and drops some. This sample yields 250,000 to 400,000 clones, of which roughly 90% are seen a single time; 2% to 3% belongs to the top ten. The chain carries TRBV9 and TRBJ1-6; D unresolved. Sequencing input: PBMCs or T cells enriched from blood (not recorded which). The receptor was isolated from a man between 60 and 75 years old who had recovered from COVID-19. CDR3 nucleotide sequence: TGTGCCAGCAGCGAAGCTTACTCAGGAGGTTATGAGTCACCCCTCCACTTT. Translated, it gives CASSEAYSGGYESPLHF.